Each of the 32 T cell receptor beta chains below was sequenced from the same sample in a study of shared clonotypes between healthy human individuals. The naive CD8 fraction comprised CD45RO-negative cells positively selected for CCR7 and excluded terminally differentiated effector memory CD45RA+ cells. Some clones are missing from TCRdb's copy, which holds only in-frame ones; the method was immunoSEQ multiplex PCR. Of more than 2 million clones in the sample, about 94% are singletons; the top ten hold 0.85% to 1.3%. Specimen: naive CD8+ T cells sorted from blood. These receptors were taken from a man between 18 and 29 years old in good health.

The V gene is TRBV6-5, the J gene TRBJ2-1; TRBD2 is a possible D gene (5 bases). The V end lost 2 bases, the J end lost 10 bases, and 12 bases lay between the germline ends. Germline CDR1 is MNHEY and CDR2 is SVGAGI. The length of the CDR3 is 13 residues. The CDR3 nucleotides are TGTGCCAGCAGTTACGAACTTGAGGGCGAGCAGTTCTTC. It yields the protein CASSYELEGEQFF.

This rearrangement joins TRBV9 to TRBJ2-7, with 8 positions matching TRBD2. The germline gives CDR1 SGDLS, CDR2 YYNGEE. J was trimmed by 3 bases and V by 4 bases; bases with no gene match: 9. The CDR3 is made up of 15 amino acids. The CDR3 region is CASSPMGSGSYEQYF. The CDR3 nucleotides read TGTGCCAGCAGCCCTATGGGGAGCGGGAGCTACGAGCAGTACTTC.

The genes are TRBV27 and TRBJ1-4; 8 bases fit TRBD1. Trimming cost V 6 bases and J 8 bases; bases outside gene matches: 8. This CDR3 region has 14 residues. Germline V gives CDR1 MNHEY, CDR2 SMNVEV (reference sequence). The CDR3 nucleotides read TGTGCCAGCAGACATGGACAGGGAGGGGAAAAACTGTTTTTT. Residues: CASRHGQGGEKLFF.

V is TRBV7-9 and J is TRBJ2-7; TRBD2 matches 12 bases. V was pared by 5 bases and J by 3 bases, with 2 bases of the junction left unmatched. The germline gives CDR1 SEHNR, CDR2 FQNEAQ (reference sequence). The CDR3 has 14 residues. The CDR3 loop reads CASSQTSGSYEQYF. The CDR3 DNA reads TGTGCCAGCAGCCAGACTAGCGGGAGCTACGAGCAGTACTTC.

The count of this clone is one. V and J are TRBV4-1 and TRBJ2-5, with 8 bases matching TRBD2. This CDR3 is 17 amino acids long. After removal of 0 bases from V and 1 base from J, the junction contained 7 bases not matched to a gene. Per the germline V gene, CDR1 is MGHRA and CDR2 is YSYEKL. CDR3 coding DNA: TGCGCCAGCAGCCAAGATCCGGCGGGAGGTCTCCAAGAGACCCAGTACTTC. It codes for CASSQDPAGGLQETQYF.

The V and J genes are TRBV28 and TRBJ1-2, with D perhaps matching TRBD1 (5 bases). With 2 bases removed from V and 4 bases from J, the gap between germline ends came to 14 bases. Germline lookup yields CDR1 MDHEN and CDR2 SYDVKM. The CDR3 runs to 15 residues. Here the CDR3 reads CASSLDVWGTYGYTF. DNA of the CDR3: TGTGCCAGCAGTTTAGATGTTTGGGGGACCTATGGCTACACCTTC.

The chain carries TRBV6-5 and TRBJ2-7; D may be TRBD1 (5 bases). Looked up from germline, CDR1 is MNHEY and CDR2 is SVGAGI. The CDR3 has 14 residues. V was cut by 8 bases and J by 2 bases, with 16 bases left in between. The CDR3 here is CASRQTESPYEQYF. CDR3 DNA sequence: TGTGCCAGCCGACAGACAGAATCTCCCTACGAGCAGTACTTC.

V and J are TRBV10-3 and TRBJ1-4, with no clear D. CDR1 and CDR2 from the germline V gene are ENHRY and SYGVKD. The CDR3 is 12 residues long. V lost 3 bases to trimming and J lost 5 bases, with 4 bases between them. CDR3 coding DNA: TGTGCCATCAGTGATAAAAATGAAAAACTGTTTTTT. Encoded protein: CAISDKNEKLFF.

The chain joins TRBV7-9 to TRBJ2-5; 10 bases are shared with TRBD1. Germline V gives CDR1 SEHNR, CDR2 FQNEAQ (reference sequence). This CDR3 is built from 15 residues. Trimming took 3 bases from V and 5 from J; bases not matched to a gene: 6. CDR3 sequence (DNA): TGTGCCAGCAGCTTTGGGACAGGGGTTCGGGAGACCCAGTACTTC. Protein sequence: CASSFGTGVRETQYF.

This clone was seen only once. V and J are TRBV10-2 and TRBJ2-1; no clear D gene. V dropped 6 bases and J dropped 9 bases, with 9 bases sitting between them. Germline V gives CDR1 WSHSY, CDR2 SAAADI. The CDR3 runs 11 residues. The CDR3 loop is CASSALPEQFF. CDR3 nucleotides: TGCGCCAGCAGCGCTTTACCTGAGCAGTTCTTC.

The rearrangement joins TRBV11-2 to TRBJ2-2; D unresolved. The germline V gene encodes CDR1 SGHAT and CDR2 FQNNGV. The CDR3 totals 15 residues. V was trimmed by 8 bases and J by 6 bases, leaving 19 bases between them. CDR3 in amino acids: CASGLFPGVSGELFF. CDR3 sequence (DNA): TGTGCCAGCGGCCTCTTCCCCGGAGTGTCCGGGGAGCTGTTTTTT.

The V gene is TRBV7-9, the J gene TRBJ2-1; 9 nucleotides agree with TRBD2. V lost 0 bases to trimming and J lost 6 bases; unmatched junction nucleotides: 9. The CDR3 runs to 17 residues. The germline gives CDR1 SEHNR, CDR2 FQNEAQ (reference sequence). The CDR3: CASSLANAGGVPNEQFF. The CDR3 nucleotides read TGTGCCAGCAGCTTAGCGAATGCGGGGGGGGTGCCCAATGAGCAGTTCTTC. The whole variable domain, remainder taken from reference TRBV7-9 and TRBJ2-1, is DTGVSQNPRHKITKRGQNVTFRCDPISEHNRLYWYRQTLGQGPEFLTYFQNEAQLEKSRLLSDRFSAERPKGSFSTLEIQRTEQGDSAMYLCASSLANAGGVPNEQFFGPGTRLTVL.

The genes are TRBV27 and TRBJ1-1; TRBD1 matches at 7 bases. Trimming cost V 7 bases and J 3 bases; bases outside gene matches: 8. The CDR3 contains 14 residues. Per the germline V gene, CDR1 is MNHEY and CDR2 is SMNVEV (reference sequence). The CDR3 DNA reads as TGTGCCAGCACCCTACAGGGGTCGGACACTGAAGCTTTCTTT. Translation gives CASTLQGSDTEAFF.

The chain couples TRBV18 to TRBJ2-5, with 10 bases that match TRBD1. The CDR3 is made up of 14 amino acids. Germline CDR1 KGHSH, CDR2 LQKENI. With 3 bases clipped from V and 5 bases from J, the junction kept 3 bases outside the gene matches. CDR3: CASSPTGGDETQYF. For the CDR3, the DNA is TGTGCCAGCTCACCGACAGGGGGCGATGAGACCCAGTACTTC.

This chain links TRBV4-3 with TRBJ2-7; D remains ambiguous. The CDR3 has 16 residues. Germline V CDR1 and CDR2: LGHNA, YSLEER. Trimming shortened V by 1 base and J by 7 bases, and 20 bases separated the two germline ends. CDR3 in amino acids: CASSQGLPGQYVEQYF. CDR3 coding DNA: TGCGCCAGCAGCCAAGGACTCCCGGGTCAATATGTGGAGCAGTACTTC.

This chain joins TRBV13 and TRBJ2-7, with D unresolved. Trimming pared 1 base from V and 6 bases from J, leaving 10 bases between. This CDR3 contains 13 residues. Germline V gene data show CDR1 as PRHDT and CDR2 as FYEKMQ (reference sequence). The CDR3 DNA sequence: TGTGCCAGCAGCTTAGCCGTCCTAGGCGAGCAGTACTTC. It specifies CASSLAVLGEQYF.

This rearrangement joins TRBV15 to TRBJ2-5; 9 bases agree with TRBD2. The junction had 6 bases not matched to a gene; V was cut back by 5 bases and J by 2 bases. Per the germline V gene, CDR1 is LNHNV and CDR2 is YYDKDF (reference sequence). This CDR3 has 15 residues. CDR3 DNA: TGTGCCACCAGCCAGGGGACTAGCCCGCAAGAGACCCAGTACTTC. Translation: CATSQGTSPQETQYF.

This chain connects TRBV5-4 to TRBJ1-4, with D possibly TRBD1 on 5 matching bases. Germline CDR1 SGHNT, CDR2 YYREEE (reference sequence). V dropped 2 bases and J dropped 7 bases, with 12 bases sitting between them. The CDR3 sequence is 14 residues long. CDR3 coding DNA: TGTGCCAGCAGCTTAGGAGGGGCAGGTGAAAAACTGTTTTTT. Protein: CASSLGGAGEKLFF.

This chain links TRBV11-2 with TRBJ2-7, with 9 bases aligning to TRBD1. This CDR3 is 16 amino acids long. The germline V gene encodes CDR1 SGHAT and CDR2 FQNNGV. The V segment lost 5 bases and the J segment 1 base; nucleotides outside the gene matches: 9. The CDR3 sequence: CASSPTRDRASYEQYF. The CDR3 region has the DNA TGTGCCAGCAGCCCAACGAGGGACAGGGCTTCCTACGAGCAGTACTTC.

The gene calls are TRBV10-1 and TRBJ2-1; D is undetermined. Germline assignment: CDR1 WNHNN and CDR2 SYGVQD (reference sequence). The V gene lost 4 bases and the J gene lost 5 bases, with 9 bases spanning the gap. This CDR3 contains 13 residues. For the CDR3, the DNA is TGCGCCAGCAGTGGGCCAGATCACAATGAGCAGTTCTTC. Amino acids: CASSGPDHNEQFF.

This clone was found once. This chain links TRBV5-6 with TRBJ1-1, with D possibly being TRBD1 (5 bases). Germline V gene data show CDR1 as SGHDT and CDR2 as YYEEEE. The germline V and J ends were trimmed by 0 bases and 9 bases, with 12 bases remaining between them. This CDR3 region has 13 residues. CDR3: CASSLDPGLKAFF. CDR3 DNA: TGTGCCAGCAGCTTGGATCCGGGGCTGAAAGCTTTCTTT.

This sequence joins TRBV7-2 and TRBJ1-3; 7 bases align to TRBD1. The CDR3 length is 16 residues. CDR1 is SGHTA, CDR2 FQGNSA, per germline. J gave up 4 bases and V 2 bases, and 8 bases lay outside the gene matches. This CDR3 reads CASSLILGGEGNTIYF. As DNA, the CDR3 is TGTGCCAGCAGCTTAATATTAGGGGGCGAAGGAAACACCATATATTTT.

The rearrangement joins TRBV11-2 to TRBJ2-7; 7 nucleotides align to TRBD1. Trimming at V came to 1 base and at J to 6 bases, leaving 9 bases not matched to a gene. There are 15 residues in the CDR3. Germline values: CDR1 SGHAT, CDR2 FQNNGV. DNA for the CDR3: TGTGCCAGCAGCTTAGGGGAGACAGGGCCGGGCGAGCAGTACTTC. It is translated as CASSLGETGPGEQYF. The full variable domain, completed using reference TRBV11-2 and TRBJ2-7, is EAGVAQSPRYKIIEKRQSVAFWCNPISGHATLYWYQQILGQGPKLLIQFQNNGVVDDSQLPKDRFSAERLKGVDSTLKIQPAKLEDSAVYLCASSLGETGPGEQYFGPGTRLTVT.

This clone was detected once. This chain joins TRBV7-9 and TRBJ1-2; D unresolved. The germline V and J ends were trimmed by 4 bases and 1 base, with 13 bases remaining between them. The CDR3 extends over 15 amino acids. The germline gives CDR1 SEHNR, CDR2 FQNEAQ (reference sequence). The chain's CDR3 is CASSSPSTDNYGYTF. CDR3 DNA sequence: TGTGCCAGCAGCTCCCCGTCGACGGATAACTATGGCTACACCTTC.

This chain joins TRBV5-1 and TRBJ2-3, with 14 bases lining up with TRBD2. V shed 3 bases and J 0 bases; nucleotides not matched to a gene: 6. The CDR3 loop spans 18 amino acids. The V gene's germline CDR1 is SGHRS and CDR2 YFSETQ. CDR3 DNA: TGCGCCAGCAGCTCGGGACTAGCGGGAGAGGCAAGCACAGATACGCAGTATTTT. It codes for CASSSGLAGEASTDTQYF.

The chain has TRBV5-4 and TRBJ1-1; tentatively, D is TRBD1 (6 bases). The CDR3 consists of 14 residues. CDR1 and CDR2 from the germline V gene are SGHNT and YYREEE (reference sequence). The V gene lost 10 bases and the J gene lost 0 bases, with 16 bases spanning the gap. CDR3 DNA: TGTGCCTACCTCGGGGGCCCCATGAACACTGAAGCTTTCTTT. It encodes CAYLGGPMNTEAFF.

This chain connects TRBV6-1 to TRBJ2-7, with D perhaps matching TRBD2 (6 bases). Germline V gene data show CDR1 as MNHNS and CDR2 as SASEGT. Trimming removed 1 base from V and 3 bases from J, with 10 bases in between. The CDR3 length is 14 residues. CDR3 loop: CASSEGGDGYEQYF. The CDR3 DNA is TGTGCCAGCAGTGAAGGGGGGGACGGCTACGAGCAGTACTTC.

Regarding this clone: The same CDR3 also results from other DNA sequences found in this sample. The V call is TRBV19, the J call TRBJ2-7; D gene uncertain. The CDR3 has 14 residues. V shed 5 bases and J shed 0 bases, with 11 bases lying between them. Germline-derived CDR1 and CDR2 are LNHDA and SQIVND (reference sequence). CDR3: CASSPTAGSYEQYF. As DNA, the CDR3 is TGTGCCAGTAGTCCGACCGCCGGCTCCTACGAGCAGTACTTC. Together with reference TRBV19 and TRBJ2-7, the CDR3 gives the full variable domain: DGGITQSPKYLFRKEGQNVTLSCEQNLNHDAMYWYRQDPGQGLRLIYYSQIVNDFQKGDIAEGYSVSREKKESFPLTVTSAQKNPTAFYLCASSPTAGSYEQYFGPGTRLTVT.

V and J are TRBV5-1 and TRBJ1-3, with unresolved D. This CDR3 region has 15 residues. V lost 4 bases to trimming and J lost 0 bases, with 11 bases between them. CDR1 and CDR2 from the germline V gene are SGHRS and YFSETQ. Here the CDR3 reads CASSPTVGSGNTIYF. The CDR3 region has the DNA TGCGCCAGCAGCCCGACGGTTGGCTCTGGAAACACCATATATTTT.

The CDR3 bases are TGTGCCAGCTCTTCTTGGACGGTTGAAAACATTCAGTACTTC. It yields the protein CASSSWTVENIQYF. J is TRBJ2-4 and V is TRBV2; no firm D call. Trimming left V 8 bases short and J 5 bases short, with 16 bases between. The CDR3 extends over 14 amino acids. From germline, CDR1 is SNHLY and CDR2 FYNNEI.

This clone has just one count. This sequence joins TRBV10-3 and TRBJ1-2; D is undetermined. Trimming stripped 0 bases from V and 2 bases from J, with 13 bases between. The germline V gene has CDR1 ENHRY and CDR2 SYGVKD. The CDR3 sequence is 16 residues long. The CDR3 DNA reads TGTGCCATCAGTGAGTCCGGGAGTAACAACAACTATGGCTACACCTTC. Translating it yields CAISESGSNNNYGYTF.

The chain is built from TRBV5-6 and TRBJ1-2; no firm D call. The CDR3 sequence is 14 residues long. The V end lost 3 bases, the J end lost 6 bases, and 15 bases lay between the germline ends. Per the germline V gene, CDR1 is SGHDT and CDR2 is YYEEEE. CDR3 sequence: CASSSGFISDGYTF. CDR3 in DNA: TGTGCCAGCAGCTCGGGATTCATAAGTGATGGCTACACCTTC.